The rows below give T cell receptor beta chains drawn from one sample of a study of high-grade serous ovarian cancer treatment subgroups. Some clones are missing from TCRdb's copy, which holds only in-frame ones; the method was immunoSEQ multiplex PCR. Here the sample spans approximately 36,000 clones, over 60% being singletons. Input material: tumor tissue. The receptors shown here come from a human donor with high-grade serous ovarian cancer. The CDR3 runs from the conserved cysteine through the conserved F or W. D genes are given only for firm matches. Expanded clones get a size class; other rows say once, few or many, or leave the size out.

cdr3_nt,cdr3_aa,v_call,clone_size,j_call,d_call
TGTGCCAGCAGCGCGAAGACAGGGGTCTACGAGCAGTACTTC,CASSAKTGVYEQYF,TRBV6-5,NA,TRBJ2-7,TRBD1
TGCGCCAGCAGCCAAGTAGGTAGGGCGGCTGGAAACACCATATATTTT,CASSQVGRAAGNTIYF,TRBV4-1,NA,TRBJ1-3,NA
TGTGCCAGCAGTTTATGGTCAGTGCAGTACTTC,CASSLWSVQYF,TRBV28,NA,TRBJ2-7,NA
TGTGCCAGCAGCGCGGCGGTCGAGGCCAATGAGCAGTTCTTC,CASSAAVEANEQFF,TRBV9,once,TRBJ2-1,NA
TGTGCCAGCAGCTTAGGGAAGGGGCTGGGAGAGACCCAGTACTTC,CASSLGKGLGETQYF,TRBV7-3,NA,TRBJ2-5,NA
TGTGCCAGCAGCCTCCGGGACAGACGCGAAAAACTGTTTTTT,CASSLRDRREKLFF,TRBV7-2,NA,TRBJ1-4,TRBD1
TGTGCCAGCAGTTTCCCGGGGTTGAACACTGAAGCTTTCTTT,CASSFPGLNTEAFF,TRBV28,few,TRBJ1-1,NA
TGTGCCAGCAGCTACCCGAGAGGAGGGGGCGGGAACACCATATATTTT,CASSYPRGGGGNTIYF,TRBV9,NA,TRBJ1-3,TRBD1
TGTGCCAGCAGCGTCGGCGAGGGGAGACTAGCGCCAACCGAGCAGTACTTC,CASSVGEGRLAPTEQYF,TRBV9,NA,TRBJ2-7,TRBD2
TGCGCCAGCAGCACGGGCCGGACTAGCGGGAGTGGCTATGAGCAGTTCTTC,CASSTGRTSGSGYEQFF,TRBV5-1,NA,TRBJ2-1,TRBD2
TGTGCCAGTAGTCCTTACAGGGGCCTCCACGAGCAGTACTTC,CASSPYRGLHEQYF,TRBV19,NA,TRBJ2-7,TRBD1
TGTGCCAGTAGTATGGGAAGGGGTGGAAATCAGCCCCAGCATTTT,CASSMGRGGNQPQHF,TRBV19,NA,TRBJ1-5,NA
TGTGCCAGCAGCCGCGGGCAGTACGAGCAGTACTTC,CASSRGQYEQYF,TRBV7-2,NA,TRBJ2-7,NA
TGTGCCAGCAGCTCCTCAGGCCAACTTGGACAAGAGACCCAGTACTTC,CASSSSGQLGQETQYF,TRBV7-8,NA,TRBJ2-5,NA
TGTGCCAGCAGCCAAGATAGCAATCAGCCCCAGCATTTT,CASSQDSNQPQHF,TRBV14,few,TRBJ1-5,NA
TGCGCCAGCAGTGAGACCCCGACTTCTAAACCGGGACAGGGGCCGAATCAGCCCCAGCATTTT,CASSETPTSKPGQGPNQPQHF,TRBV10-1,NA,TRBJ1-5,TRBD1
TGTGCCAGCAGTCCCGCCGGCGGATCTGGGGCCGCAGATACGCAGTATTTT,CASSPAGGSGAADTQYF,TRBV27,NA,TRBJ2-3,NA
TGTGCCAGCAGCCGCCCCCGGGACAAAGACGAGCAGTACTTC,CASSRPRDKDEQYF,TRBV7-9,NA,TRBJ2-7,NA
TGTGCCAGCAGTACGGACAGGGAGGCCTACGAGCAGTACTTC,CASSTDREAYEQYF,TRBV6-6,NA,TRBJ2-7,TRBD1
TGCGCCAGCAGCCAGTTGCCCCCTCAGAGCTACACCGGGGAGCTGTTTTTT,CASSQLPPQSYTGELFF,TRBV4-3,NA,TRBJ2-2,NA
TGTGCCAGCAGTCGGCGGGTTCCTCCCTACGAGCAGTACTTC,CASSRRVPPYEQYF,TRBV28,NA,TRBJ2-7,NA
TGCGCCAGCAGCCCCCGGACAGGTGGGGCCAACGTCCTGACTTTC,CASSPRTGGANVLTF,TRBV5-1,NA,TRBJ2-6,TRBD1
TGTGCCAGCAGCCCCAGACTAGCGGGAGGGCCTGACACAGATACGCAGTATTTT,CASSPRLAGGPDTDTQYF,TRBV11-3,NA,TRBJ2-3,TRBD2
TGTGCCTGGGGACTAGCGGGAGCGGAGACCCAGTACTTC,CAWGLAGAETQYF,TRBV2,NA,TRBJ2-5,TRBD2
TGTGCCAGCCTCCCCTCCGGGAGTTCCTACGAGCAGTACTTC,CASLPSGSSYEQYF,TRBV28,NA,TRBJ2-7,NA
TGTGCCAGCAGTTCGAGGGCTAGCGGGTACAATGAGCAGTTCTTC,CASSSRASGYNEQFF,TRBV28,NA,TRBJ2-1,TRBD2
TGCAGCGTTGAAGAGCCTACGACAGGGGTAGTGAATGAGCAGTTCTTC,CSVEEPTTGVVNEQFF,TRBV29-1,once,TRBJ2-1,TRBD1
TGCGCCAGCAGCCAAGATAATAAGTTGAAGGAGCAAGAGACCCAGTACTTC,CASSQDNKLKEQETQYF,TRBV4-3,NA,TRBJ2-5,NA
TGTGCCAGCAGCCAAGAGTGGGGGGGAACCTTGAGCTCCTACGAGCAGTACTTC,CASSQEWGGTLSSYEQYF,TRBV4-2,NA,TRBJ2-7,TRBD2
TGTGCCAGCAGTCCCTTTAATTCACCCCTCCACTTT,CASSPFNSPLHF,TRBV27,NA,TRBJ1-6,NA
TGTGCCAGCAGCTTAGCGGGGGGGTCTCCCACAGATACGCAGTATTTT,CASSLAGGSPTDTQYF,TRBV7-9,NA,TRBJ2-3,TRBD2
TGTGCCAGCAGCGACGGACTAGCGGTCTACGAGCAGTACTTC,CASSDGLAVYEQYF,TRBV7-2,NA,TRBJ2-7,TRBD2
TGTGCCAGCAGCCCACGTGGGACAGGGGGTCAGCCCCAGCATTTT,CASSPRGTGGQPQHF,TRBV4-2,NA,TRBJ1-5,TRBD1
TGTGCCAGCAGTCAACAGAAAGACTACGAGCAGTACTTC,CASSQQKDYEQYF,TRBV6-5,once,TRBJ2-7,NA
TGTGCCAGCTGGGGACTAGCGGGAGGGCCAACTAGCACAGATACGCAGTATTTT,CASWGLAGGPTSTDTQYF,TRBV28,NA,TRBJ2-3,TRBD2